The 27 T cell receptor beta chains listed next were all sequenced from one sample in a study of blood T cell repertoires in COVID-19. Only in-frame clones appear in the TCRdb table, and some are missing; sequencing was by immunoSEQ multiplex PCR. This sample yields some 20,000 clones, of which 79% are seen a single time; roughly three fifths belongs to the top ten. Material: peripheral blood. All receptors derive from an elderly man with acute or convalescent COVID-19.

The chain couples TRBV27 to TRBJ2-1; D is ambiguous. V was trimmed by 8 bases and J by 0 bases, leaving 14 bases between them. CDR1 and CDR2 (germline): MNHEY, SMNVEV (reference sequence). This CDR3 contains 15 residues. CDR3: CASAVRKSSYNEQFF. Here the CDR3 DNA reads TGTGCCAGCGCGGTCCGGAAGAGCTCCTACAATGAGCAGTTCTTC.

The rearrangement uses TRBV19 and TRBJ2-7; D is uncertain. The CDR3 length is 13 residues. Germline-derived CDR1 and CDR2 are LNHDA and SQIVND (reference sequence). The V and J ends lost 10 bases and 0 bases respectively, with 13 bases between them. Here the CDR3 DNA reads TGTGCCACCCGAAGTCGGAGCTCCTACGAGCAGTACTTC. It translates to CATRSRSSYEQYF.

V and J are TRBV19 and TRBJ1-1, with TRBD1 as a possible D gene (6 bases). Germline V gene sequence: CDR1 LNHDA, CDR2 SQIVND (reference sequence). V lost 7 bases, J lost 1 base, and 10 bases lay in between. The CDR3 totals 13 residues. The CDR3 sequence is CASMGRGNTEAFF. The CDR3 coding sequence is TGTGCCAGTATGGGCAGGGGGAACACTGAAGCTTTCTTT.

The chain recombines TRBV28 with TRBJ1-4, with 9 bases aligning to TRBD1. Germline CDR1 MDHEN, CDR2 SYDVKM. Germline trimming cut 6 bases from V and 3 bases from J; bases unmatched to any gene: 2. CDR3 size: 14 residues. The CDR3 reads CASRQGAANEKLFF. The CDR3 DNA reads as TGTGCCAGCAGACAGGGGGCAGCTAATGAAAAACTGTTTTTT.

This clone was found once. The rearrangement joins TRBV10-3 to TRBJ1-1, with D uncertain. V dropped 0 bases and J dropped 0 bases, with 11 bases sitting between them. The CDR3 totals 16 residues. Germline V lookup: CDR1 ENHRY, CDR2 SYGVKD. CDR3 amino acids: CAISESLNAMNTEAFF. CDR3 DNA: TGTGCCATCAGTGAGTCCCTAAATGCCATGAACACTGAAGCTTTCTTT.

The CDR3 bases are TGTGCCAGCAGCAGCCAAGATCCGGGAAGATACCGACAAGGCTACACCTTC. Translation gives CASSSQDPGRYRQGYTF. This sequence joins TRBV4-2 and TRBJ1-2, with no clear D. Germline-derived CDR1 and CDR2 are LGHNA and YNFKEQ. This CDR3 comprises 17 residues. V lost 5 bases, J lost 8 bases, and 27 bases lay in between.

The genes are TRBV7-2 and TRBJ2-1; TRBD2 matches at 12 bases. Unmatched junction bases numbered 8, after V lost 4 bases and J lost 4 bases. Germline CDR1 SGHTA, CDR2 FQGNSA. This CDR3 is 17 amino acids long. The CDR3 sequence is CASSSTSGSKGYNEQFF. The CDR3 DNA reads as TGTGCCAGCAGCTCGACTAGCGGGAGTAAAGGTTACAATGAGCAGTTCTTC.

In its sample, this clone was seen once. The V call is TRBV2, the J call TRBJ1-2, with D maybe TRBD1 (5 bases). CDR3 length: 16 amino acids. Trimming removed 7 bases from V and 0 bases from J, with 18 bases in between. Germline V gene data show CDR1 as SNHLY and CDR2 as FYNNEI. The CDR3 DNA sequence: TGTGCCAGCAAGGCTTCAACAGGTATCGCTAACTATGGCTACACCTTC. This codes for CASKASTGIANYGYTF.

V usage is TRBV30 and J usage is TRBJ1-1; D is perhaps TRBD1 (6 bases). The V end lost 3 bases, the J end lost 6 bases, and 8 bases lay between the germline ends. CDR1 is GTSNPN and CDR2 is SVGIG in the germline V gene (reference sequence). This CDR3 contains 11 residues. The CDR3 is CAWRTGAEAFF. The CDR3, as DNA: TGTGCCTGGAGGACAGGCGCTGAAGCTTTCTTT.

The CDR3 here is CASLPGIGGANEQFF. The CDR3 DNA reads as TGTGCCAGTCTCCCGGGGATTGGGGGCGCGAATGAGCAGTTCTTC. This chain uses TRBV6-5 with TRBJ2-1, with D possibly TRBD1 on 6 matching bases. This CDR3 comprises 15 residues. With 9 bases removed from V and 7 bases from J, the gap between germline ends came to 22 bases. Germline values: CDR1 MNHEY, CDR2 SVGAGI.

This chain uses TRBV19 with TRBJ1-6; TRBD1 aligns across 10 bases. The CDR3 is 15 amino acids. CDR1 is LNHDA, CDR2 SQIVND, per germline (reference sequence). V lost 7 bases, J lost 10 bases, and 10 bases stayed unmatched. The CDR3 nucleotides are TGTGCCAGTAAGGAAGTCCGGGACAGGGGCTCACCCCTCCACTTT. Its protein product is CASKEVRDRGSPLHF.

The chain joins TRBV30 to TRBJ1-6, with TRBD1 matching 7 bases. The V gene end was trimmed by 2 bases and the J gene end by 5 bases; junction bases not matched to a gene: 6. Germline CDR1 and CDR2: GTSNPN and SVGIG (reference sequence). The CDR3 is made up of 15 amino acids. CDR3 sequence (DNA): TGTGCCTGGAGTCGCCGGACAGGAAATAATTCACCCCTCCACTTT. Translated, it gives CAWSRRTGNNSPLHF.

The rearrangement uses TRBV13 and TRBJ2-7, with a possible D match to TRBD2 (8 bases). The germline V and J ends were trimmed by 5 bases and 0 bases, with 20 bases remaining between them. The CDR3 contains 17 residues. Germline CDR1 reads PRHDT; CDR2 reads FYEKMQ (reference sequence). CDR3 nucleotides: TGTGCCAGCAGCCCAAGTTGGGACAGCGGGAGCTCCTACGAGCAGTACTTC. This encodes CASSPSWDSGSSYEQYF. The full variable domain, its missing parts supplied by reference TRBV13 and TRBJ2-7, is AAGVIQSPRHLIKEKRETATLKCYPIPRHDTVYWYQQGPGQDPQFLISFYEKMQSDKGSIPDRFSAQQFSDYHSELNMSSLELGDSALYFCASSPSWDSGSSYEQYFGPGTRLTVT.

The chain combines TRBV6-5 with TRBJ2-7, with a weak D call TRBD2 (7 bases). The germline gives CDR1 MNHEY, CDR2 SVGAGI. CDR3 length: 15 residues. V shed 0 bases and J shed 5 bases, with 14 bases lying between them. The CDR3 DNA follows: TGTGCCAGCAGTTACTCCGCGGGGGCCCAGGACGAGCAGTACGTC. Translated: CASSYSAGAQDEQYV.

In nucleotides, the CDR3 is TGTGCCTGGATTTCCCCGGGAGAAAAGACCCAGTACTTC. Translating gives CAWISPGEKTQYF. The chain has TRBV30 and TRBJ2-5, with TRBD2 as a possible D gene (6 bases). Germline V CDR1 and CDR2: GTSNPN, SVGIG (reference sequence). The CDR3 loop spans 13 amino acids. V lost 4 bases and J lost 6, with 15 bases in between.

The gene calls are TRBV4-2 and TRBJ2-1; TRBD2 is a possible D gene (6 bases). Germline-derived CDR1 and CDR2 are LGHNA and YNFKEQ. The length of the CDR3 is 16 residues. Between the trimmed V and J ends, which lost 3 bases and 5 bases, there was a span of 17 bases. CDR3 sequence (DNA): TGTGCCAGCAGCCAGCCTCTAGCGTACCAAGACAATGAGCAGTTCTTC. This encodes CASSQPLAYQDNEQFF.

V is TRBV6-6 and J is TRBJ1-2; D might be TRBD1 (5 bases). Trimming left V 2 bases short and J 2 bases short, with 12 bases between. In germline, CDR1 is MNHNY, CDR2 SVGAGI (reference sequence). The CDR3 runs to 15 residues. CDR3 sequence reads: CASSYGAGRNYGYTF. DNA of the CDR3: TGTGCCAGCAGTTACGGGGCAGGAAGGAACTATGGCTACACCTTC.

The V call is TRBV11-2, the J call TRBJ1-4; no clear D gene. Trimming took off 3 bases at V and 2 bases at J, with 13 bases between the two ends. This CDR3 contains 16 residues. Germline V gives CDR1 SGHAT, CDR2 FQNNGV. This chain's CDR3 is CASSLWTGRTNEKLFF. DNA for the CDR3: TGTGCCAGCAGCTTGTGGACCGGGAGGACTAATGAAAAACTGTTTTTT.

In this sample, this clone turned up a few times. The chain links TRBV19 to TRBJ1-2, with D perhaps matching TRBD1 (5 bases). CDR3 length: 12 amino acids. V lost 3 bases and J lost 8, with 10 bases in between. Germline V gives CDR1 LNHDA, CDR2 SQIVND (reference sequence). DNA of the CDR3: TGTGCCAGTAGTATTTCGAACAGGGGCTACACCTTC. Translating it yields CASSISNRGYTF.

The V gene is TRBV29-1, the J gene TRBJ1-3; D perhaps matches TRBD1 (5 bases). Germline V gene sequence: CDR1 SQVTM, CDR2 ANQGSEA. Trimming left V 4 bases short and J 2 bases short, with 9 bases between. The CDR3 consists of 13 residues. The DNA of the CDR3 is TGCAGCGTTGTAACAGGAGCTGGAAACACCATATATTTT. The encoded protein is CSVVTGAGNTIYF.

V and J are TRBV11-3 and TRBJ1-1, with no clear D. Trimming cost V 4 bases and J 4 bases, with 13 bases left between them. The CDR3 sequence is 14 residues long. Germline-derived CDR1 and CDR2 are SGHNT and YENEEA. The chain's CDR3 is CASSSSGPPTEAFF. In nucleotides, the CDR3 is TGTGCCAGCAGCTCCAGCGGACCACCCACTGAAGCTTTCTTT.

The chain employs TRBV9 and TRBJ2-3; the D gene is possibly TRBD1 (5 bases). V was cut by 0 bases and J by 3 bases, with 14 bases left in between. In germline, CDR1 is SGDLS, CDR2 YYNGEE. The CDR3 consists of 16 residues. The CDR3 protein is CASSVGVPSGTDTQYF. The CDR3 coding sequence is TGTGCCAGCAGCGTAGGGGTACCTTCAGGGACAGATACGCAGTATTTT.

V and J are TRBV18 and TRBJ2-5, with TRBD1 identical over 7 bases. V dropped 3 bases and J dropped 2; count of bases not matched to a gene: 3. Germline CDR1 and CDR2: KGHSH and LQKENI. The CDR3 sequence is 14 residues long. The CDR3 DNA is TGTGCCAGCTCACCGGGACAGACACAAGAGACCCAGTACTTC. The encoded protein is CASSPGQTQETQYF.

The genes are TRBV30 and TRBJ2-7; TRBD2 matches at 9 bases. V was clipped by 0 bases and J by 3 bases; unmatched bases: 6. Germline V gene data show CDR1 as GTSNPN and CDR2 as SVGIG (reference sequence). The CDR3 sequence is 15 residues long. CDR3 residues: CAWSVYLAGFYEQYF. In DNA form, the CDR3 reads TGTGCCTGGAGTGTATACCTAGCGGGATTCTACGAGCAGTACTTC.

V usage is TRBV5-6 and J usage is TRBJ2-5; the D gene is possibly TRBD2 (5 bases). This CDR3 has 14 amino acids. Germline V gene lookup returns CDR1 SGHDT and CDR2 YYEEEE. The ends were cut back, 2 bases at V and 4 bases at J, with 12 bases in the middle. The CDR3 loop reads CASSFGVGPETQYF. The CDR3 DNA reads TGTGCCAGCAGCTTCGGGGTCGGACCAGAGACCCAGTACTTC.

The CDR3 bases are TGTGCCAGCAGCCAAGATGGCGGAAAGGTGAACACTGAAGCTTTCTTT. Translation: CASSQDGGKVNTEAFF. This chain joins TRBV4-2 and TRBJ1-1; no reliable D call. CDR3 length equals 16 residues. Trimming left V 0 bases short and J 0 bases short, with 11 bases between. Germline CDR1 LGHNA, CDR2 YNFKEQ.

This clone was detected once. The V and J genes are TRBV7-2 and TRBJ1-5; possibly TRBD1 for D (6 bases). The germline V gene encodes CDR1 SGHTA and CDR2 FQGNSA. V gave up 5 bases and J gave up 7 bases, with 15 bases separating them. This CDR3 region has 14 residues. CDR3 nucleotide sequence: TGTGCCAGCAGCGCCCGCACAGGGTTACAGCCCCAGCATTTT. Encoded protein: CASSARTGLQPQHF.